The text below deals with one T cell receptor (beta chain). Its target antigen remains unknown. Base quality data are lacking; no much larger clone is found one base away. The data stem from a study of Graves' ophthalmopathy and Graves' hyperthyroidism (dated by TCRdb to between 2018 and 2020). Regarding the research as a whole: Peripheral blood was collected at initial diagnosis, prior to any treatment. To tell Graves' ophthalmopathy apart from Graves' hyperthyroidism, and to predict which patients would progress to ophthalmopathy, the study relied on TCR beta repertoire signatures. In total, around 140 blood samples were TCR-sequenced: 40 to 45 ophthalmopathy, approximately 75 hyperthyroidism and roughly 17 hyperthyroidism-to-ophthalmopathy patients. To explore V-J signatures that separate ophthalmopathy from hyperthyroidism, a discovery set of about a hundred patients was enrolled, consisting of more than 40 with ophthalmopathy and 57 with stable hyperthyroidism. An independent validation cohort was composed of fewer than 20 hyperthyroidism patients and 17 patients who later progressed from hyperthyroidism to ophthalmopathy. In roughly 6 hyperthyroidism patients, the T-cell repertoire of thyroid tissue was compared with the T-cell repertoire of blood. Following sample collection, hyperthyroidism patients were given methimazole at a starting dose of 30 mg daily, and ophthalmopathy patients were given high-dose intravenous methylprednisolone.

Via the germline V gene, CDR1 is MNHEY and CDR2 SVGAGI. The CDR3, from cysteine to phenylalanine, totals 14 residues. The read is trimmed to its CDR3 DNA, 42 bases read in frame from base 1. Trimming takes 4 bases from V and 6 bases from J, and the germline ends sit 13 bases apart. What the research found in general, with its limitations: Sample size was not predetermined statistically, and investigators were not blinded to group allocation. The 13-signature model separated ophthalmopathy from stable hyperthyroidism with around 90% sensitivity and about 84% specificity in cross-validation, and 80%/75% in the test set. In validation, the model predicted ophthalmopathy progression with about 70% sensitivity and around 72% specificity; roughly 12 predicted patients were CT-confirmed with GO in a median of approximately 6.5 months. Most of the expanded thyroid clonotypes with a frequency above 0.001 were also detected in blood, and it was suggested that the thyroid immune response may be reflected by blood repertoires.

Ophthalmopathy patients were characterized by moderately to severely active disease, a Clinical Activity Score of at least 3, a NOSPECS grade of at least 4, and a disease duration under 3 months. Patients with other autoimmune diseases, uncontrolled infections, pregnancy or lactation were excluded from the study. Clinical symptoms, serum thyroxine, TRAb, thyroid ultrasound and orbital computed tomography formed the basis of the diagnosis. Using Ficoll-Paque density gradient centrifugation, PBMCs were isolated from about 9.4 ml of fresh peripheral blood. Trizol reagent was used to extract the total RNA, and its quality was then checked on an Agilent 2100 Bioanalyzer. For repertoire sequencing, the TCR beta CDR3 regions were amplified from RNA transcripts. HTBI primers and the Qiagen OneStep RT-PCR kit were used in a first-round RT-PCR, which was followed by a second-round multiplex PCR, size selection and purification. Sequencing of the libraries was carried out on an Illumina HiSeq2000 in paired-end mode with 100 bp reads. The source study handled its data this way. Reads were processed with SOAPnuke, discarding reads with adapters, uncalled bases, mean Phred below 15, or no exact constant-primer or identifier match. COPE v1.2.5 was used to merge high-quality paired reads. Each unique nucleotide sequence was treated as a clonotype, and MiTCR v1.1 was used to align the clonotypes to the IMGT TRB V, D and J references. The analysis was limited to V-J combinations with a frequency above 0.0001, which together covered more than 98% of repertoires. For each V-J combination, a TCR clonal expansion and chaos score was defined as the ratio of F50 clonal expansion to chaos observed in the TCRdist matrix. Welch's t-statistics and random forest were used to narrow the features down to 10 to 15 V-J combinations, which were then fed into a naive Bayes classifier. The similarity between thyroid and blood repertoires was quantified using the Morisita-Horn index. The public reads were quality trimmed at Q25 with fastp and then assembled into clones with MiXCR by TCRdb, keeping productive beta chains. Rows are combined by CDR3 protein, so each entry shows the most common genes and DNA. TCRdb's processing, not the authors', yielded these V and J calls. For this sample the table gives hundreds of thousands of distinct CDR3 sequences, of which around 45% were detected only once. The top ten clonotypes cover approximately 51% of the sample.

Rearrangement joined TRBV6-5 to TRBJ1-5; TRBD1 is a weak D gene call, 6 bases matching. The receptor was derived from an adult man with Graves' ophthalmopathy. The sample comprised peripheral blood. DNA sequence: TGTGCCAGCAGTTTCACAGGGCGCGGTCAGCCCCAGCATTTT. The translation is CASSFTGRGQPQHF.